The 24 T cell receptor beta chains below were found in one sample sequenced in a study of cytomegalovirus exposure and HLA in healthy donors. The study ran its PCR with 60 Vbeta and 13 Jbeta primers. Produced via immunoSEQ multiplex PCR; TCRdb's table is partial and in-frame only. This table has 87,000 or so clones, 64% appearing once. The specimen was PBMCs. These receptors all come from a man aged 60 to 75 in good health and CMV-seronegative.

The rearrangement joins TRBV7-9 to TRBJ2-5; 9 positions match TRBD1. CDR3 size: 13 residues. Germline V lookup: CDR1 SEHNR, CDR2 FQNEAQ (reference sequence). With V trimmed by 5 bases and J by 5 bases, 3 bases remained unmatched. CDR3 sequence: CASSQGTGETQYF. The CDR3 region has the DNA TGTGCCAGCAGCCAAGGGACAGGGGAGACCCAGTACTTC.

V and J are TRBV7-2 and TRBJ1-4; D is possibly TRBD1 (6 bases). V lost 5 bases and J lost 4, with 14 bases in between. CDR1 SGHTA and CDR2 FQGNSA come from the germline V gene. The CDR3 loop spans 15 amino acids. The DNA for the CDR3 is TGTGCCAGCAGCCAGTGGACAGCTTATAATGAAAAACTGTTTTTT. This sequence encodes CASSQWTAYNEKLFF. The full variable domain, rest sourced from reference TRBV7-2 and TRBJ1-4, is GAGVSQSPSNKVTEKGKDVELRCDPISGHTALYWYRQSLGQGLEFLIYFQGNSAPDKSGLPSDRFSAERTGGSVSTLTIQRTQQEDSAVYLCASSQWTAYNEKLFFGSGTQLSVL.

The chain's CDR3 is CASSPRGPPETQYF. The CDR3 DNA is TGCGCCAGCAGCCCTCGTGGCCCCCCCGAGACCCAGTACTTC. This chain joins TRBV5-1 and TRBJ2-5; D is ambiguous. The CDR3 extends over 14 amino acids. The germline CDR1 and CDR2 sequences are SGHRS and YFSETQ. V was trimmed by 4 bases and J by 5 bases, leaving 15 bases between them. Drawing the rest from reference TRBV5-1 and TRBJ2-5, the complete variable domain is KAGVTQTPRYLIKTRGQQVTLSCSPISGHRSVSWYQQTPGQGLQFLFEYFSETQRNKGNFPGRFSGRQFSNSRSEMNVSTLELGDSALYLCASSPRGPPETQYFGPGTRLLVL.

The chain couples TRBV7-2 to TRBJ1-1, with a possible D match to TRBD1 (6 bases). CDR3 size: 16 residues. V was trimmed by 5 bases and J by 3 bases, leaving 19 bases between them. Germline assignment: CDR1 SGHTA and CDR2 FQGNSA. Here the CDR3 DNA reads TGTGCCAGCAGCCCAAAACAGGGTGTGGGCTACACTGAAGCTTTCTTT. It yields the protein CASSPKQGVGYTEAFF.

The V gene is TRBV7-8, the J gene TRBJ1-2; 8 nucleotides align to TRBD1. The germline V gene encodes CDR1 SGHVS and CDR2 FQNEAQ. CDR3 length: 14 amino acids. With 1 base clipped from V and 3 bases from J, the junction kept 1 base outside the gene matches. CDR3: CASSLEDRDYGYTF. Written as DNA, the CDR3 is TGTGCCAGCAGCTTAGAGGACAGGGACTATGGCTACACCTTC.

A single count supports this clone. V usage is TRBV5-1 and J usage is TRBJ2-1; 8 positions match TRBD2. V lost 7 bases, J lost 7 bases, and 10 bases stayed unmatched. The V gene's germline CDR1 is SGHRS and CDR2 YFSETQ. This CDR3 comprises 14 residues. The CDR3 here is CASRPGTSINEQFF. The CDR3 DNA sequence: TGCGCCAGCCGACCCGGGACTAGTATTAATGAGCAGTTCTTC.

Sample share makes this clone medium-sized (0.01 to 0.1%). V is TRBV6-6 and J is TRBJ2-7, with 7 bases lining up with TRBD1. Germline V lookup: CDR1 MNHNY, CDR2 SVGAGI (reference sequence). The CDR3 spans 13 residues. V shed 6 bases, J shed 7 bases, and the junction held 9 bases outside the gene matches. The CDR3 sequence is CASSGQESVEQYF. DNA of the CDR3: TGTGCCAGCAGCGGACAGGAATCGGTGGAGCAGTACTTC.

This chain joins TRBV19 and TRBJ1-5; D unresolved. This CDR3 has 14 residues. V shed 4 bases and J shed 5 bases, with 12 bases lying between them. The germline V gene has CDR1 LNHDA and CDR2 SQIVND (reference sequence). The CDR3 is CASSKTSADQPQHF. The CDR3 nucleotides are TGTGCCAGTAGTAAAACGAGCGCCGATCAGCCCCAGCATTTT.

CDR3 residues: CASSAGLAAGNEQFF. The CDR3 DNA follows: TGCGCCAGCAGCGCGGGACTAGCGGCGGGCAATGAGCAGTTCTTC. The chain links TRBV5-1 to TRBJ2-1; 11 bases map to TRBD2. The CDR3 contains 15 residues. The V and J ends lost 4 bases and 6 bases, in that order; junction bases with no gene match: 6. Germline V gene sequence: CDR1 SGHRS, CDR2 YFSETQ.

This clone was picked up one time. The rearrangement joins TRBV9 to TRBJ1-6, with D tentatively TRBD1 (5 bases). V shed 3 bases and J shed 9 bases, with 13 bases lying between them. The germline gives CDR1 SGDLS, CDR2 YYNGEE. The CDR3 runs to 14 residues. This CDR3 is CASSGRRRGSPLHF. Written as DNA, the CDR3 is TGTGCCAGCAGCGGGAGGCGGAGGGGTTCACCCCTCCACTTT.

V and J are TRBV29-1 and TRBJ1-2, with D perhaps matching TRBD1 (6 bases). The CDR3 runs 14 residues. V shed 7 bases and J shed 3 bases, with 18 bases lying between them. Per germline, CDR1 SQVTM and CDR2 ANQGSEA. The CDR3 is CSAWDEGGYYGYTF. CDR3 DNA sequence: TGCAGCGCGTGGGACGAAGGGGGATACTATGGCTACACCTTC.

This clone was seen a single time. J is TRBJ1-5 and V is TRBV30, with D perhaps TRBD1 (6 bases). Germline values: CDR1 GTSNPN, CDR2 SVGIG (reference sequence). This CDR3 has 15 residues. V was shortened by 0 bases and J by 4 bases, with 13 bases between the two germline ends. The CDR3 protein is CAWSVGGAQNQPQHF. The CDR3 DNA follows: TGTGCCTGGAGTGTAGGGGGGGCGCAGAATCAGCCCCAGCATTTT.

The CDR3 coding sequence is TGTGCCAGTAGTATAAGGGGGCGGACTAGCACAGATACGCAGTATTTT. It yields the protein CASSIRGRTSTDTQYF. The rearrangement uses TRBV19 and TRBJ2-3, with TRBD1 identical over 7 bases. J was trimmed by 0 bases and V by 2 bases; bases with no gene match: 5. CDR3 size: 16 residues. The germline CDR1 and CDR2 sequences are LNHDA and SQIVND (reference sequence). The variable domain in full, with the rest retrieved from reference TRBV19 and TRBJ2-3, is DGGITQSPKYLFRKEGQNVTLSCEQNLNHDAMYWYRQDPGQGLRLIYYSQIVNDFQKGDIAEGYSVSREKKESFPLTVTSAQKNPTAFYLCASSIRGRTSTDTQYFGPGTRLTVL.

The chain joins TRBV5-1 to TRBJ2-1; tentatively, D is TRBD1 (6 bases). The CDR3 is 14 amino acids. Trimming left V 6 bases short and J 5 bases short, with 15 bases between. The V gene's germline CDR1 is SGHRS and CDR2 YFSETQ. The CDR3 reads CASTSPGENNEQFF. Here the CDR3 DNA reads TGCGCCAGCACGAGTCCAGGGGAAAACAATGAGCAGTTCTTC. Combining the CDR3 with reference TRBV5-1 and TRBJ2-1 gives the whole variable domain KAGVTQTPRYLIKTRGQQVTLSCSPISGHRSVSWYQQTPGQGLQFLFEYFSETQRNKGNFPGRFSGRQFSNSRSEMNVSTLELGDSALYLCASTSPGENNEQFFGPGTRLTVL.

The chain carries TRBV7-2 and TRBJ1-2; 7 bases are shared with TRBD1. After removal of 5 bases from V and 0 bases from J, the junction contained 3 bases not matched to a gene. The germline CDR1 and CDR2 sequences are SGHTA and FQGNSA. The CDR3 is made up of 14 amino acids. For the CDR3, the DNA is TGTGCCAGCAGCCGGGACAGATCTAACTATGGCTACACCTTC. Translating it yields CASSRDRSNYGYTF.

The V call is TRBV19, the J call TRBJ2-3, with TRBD2 identical over 7 bases. CDR3 size: 15 residues. V dropped 3 bases and J dropped 2; count of bases not matched to a gene: 5. Germline loops: CDR1 LNHDA, CDR2 SQIVND (reference sequence). Here the CDR3 DNA reads TGTGCCAGTAGTATTACGGGACTAAACACAGATACGCAGTATTTT. Translated, it gives CASSITGLNTDTQYF. Together with reference TRBV19 and TRBJ2-3, the CDR3 gives the full variable domain: DGGITQSPKYLFRKEGQNVTLSCEQNLNHDAMYWYRQDPGQGLRLIYYSQIVNDFQKGDIAEGYSVSREKKESFPLTVTSAQKNPTAFYLCASSITGLNTDTQYFGPGTRLTVL.

This chain links TRBV6-6 with TRBJ1-1; no definite D call. This CDR3 is 13 amino acids long. Germline CDR1 is MNHNY and CDR2 is SVGAGI (reference sequence). Trimming removed 2 bases at V and 5 bases at J, with 9 bases between. The CDR3 spells CASSYEGVTEAFF. The CDR3 region has the DNA TGTGCCAGCAGTTACGAGGGTGTAACTGAAGCTTTCTTT.

A note on this clone: At one end the junction does not follow the germline gene, possibly because of a read error. The chain combines TRBV7-9 with TRBJ2-7, with TRBD2 identical over 9 bases. The germline V gene has CDR1 SEHNR and CDR2 FQNEAQ (reference sequence). The CDR3 is 17 residues long. This CDR3 is CSSSPGTSLLLGYEQYF. The CDR3 DNA sequence: TGTTCCAGCAGCCCCGGGACTAGCCTCCTTTTAGGGTACGAGCAGTACTTC. The full variable domain, in which reference TRBV7-9 and TRBJ2-7 provide the parts outside the CDR3, is DTGVSQNPRHKITKRGQNVTFRCDPISEHNRLYWYRQTLGQGPEFLTYFQNEAQLEKSRLLSDRFSAERPKGSFSTLEIQRTEQGDSAMYLCSSSPGTSLLLGYEQYFGPGTRLTVT.

The CDR3, as DNA: TGTGCCAGCAGTGAACAGGGGGCCCCAGAATACGGCTACACCTTC. Its translation is CASSEQGAPEYGYTF. J is TRBJ1-2 and V is TRBV6-1; 8 bases match TRBD1. Per the germline V gene, CDR1 is MNHNS and CDR2 is SASEGT. CDR3 length: 15 amino acids. The junction had 10 bases not matched to a gene; V was cut back by 2 bases and J by 8 bases.

This clone was detected a few times. The rearrangement uses TRBV11-3 and TRBJ2-7; 10 nucleotides align to TRBD2. Germline loops: CDR1 SGHNT, CDR2 YENEEA. Trimming took 4 bases from V and 1 from J; bases not matched to a gene: 7. The CDR3 sequence is 16 residues long. In DNA form, the CDR3 reads TGTGCCAGCAGCTCTGCTCTAGCGGGAGCTTCCTACGAGCAGTACTTC. Encoded protein: CASSSALAGASYEQYF.

This chain uses TRBV5-4 with TRBJ1-1; 8 nucleotides line up with TRBD1. The CDR3 sequence is 15 residues long. V was clipped by 4 bases and J by 0 bases; unmatched bases: 5. Germline V gene sequence: CDR1 SGHNT, CDR2 YYREEE (reference sequence). The chain's CDR3 is CASSDGQGLNTEAFF. In DNA form, the CDR3 reads TGTGCCAGCAGCGACGGACAGGGACTGAACACTGAAGCTTTCTTT.

This clone has a handful of counts. This chain connects TRBV7-2 to TRBJ1-1; D might be TRBD1 (5 bases). This CDR3 contains 14 residues. Per the germline V gene, CDR1 is SGHTA and CDR2 is FQGNSA. Trimming took 1 base from V and 9 from J, leaving 15 bases between them. CDR3 nucleotides: TGTGCCAGCAGCTTAGGGGTCGGGGGTCAGAAAGCTTTCTTT. Translating it yields CASSLGVGGQKAFF.

This rearrangement joins TRBV28 to TRBJ1-3; no definite D call. CDR3 length: 14 residues. Germline CDR1 and CDR2: MDHEN and SYDVKM. V was clipped by 3 bases and J by 4 bases, with 10 bases between them. The CDR3 region is CASSLSTPGNTIYF. In nucleotides, the CDR3 is TGTGCCAGCAGTTTGTCAACTCCCGGAAACACCATATATTTT. Full variable domain (missing parts from reference TRBV28 and TRBJ1-3): DVKVTQSSRYLVKRTGEKVFLECVQDMDHENMFWYRQDPGLGLRLIYFSYDVKMKEKGDIPEGYSVSREKKERFSLILESASTNQTSMYLCASSLSTPGNTIYFGEGSWLTVV.

The table lists this clone with a count of one. The chain recombines TRBV5-1 with TRBJ1-5; D gene uncertain. In germline, CDR1 is SGHRS, CDR2 YFSETQ. The germline V and J ends were trimmed by 3 bases and 0 bases, with 13 bases remaining between them. This CDR3 region has 16 residues. The CDR3 sequence is CASSSGGVYSNQPQHF. DNA of the CDR3: TGCGCCAGCAGCTCCGGAGGAGTTTATAGCAATCAGCCCCAGCATTTT. The complete variable domain, with remaining parts taken from reference TRBV5-1 and TRBJ1-5, reads KAGVTQTPRYLIKTRGQQVTLSCSPISGHRSVSWYQQTPGQGLQFLFEYFSETQRNKGNFPGRFSGRQFSNSRSEMNVSTLELGDSALYLCASSSGGVYSNQPQHFGDGTRLSIL.